This TCR beta chain was sequenced during a study of human T cells and chemical hapten exposure. Across the whole study: The patients were mostly female; they had alopecia areata, totalis or universalis.

This clonotype was observed a few times. As yet, its antigen is unknown. One entry per CDR3 protein, called by TCRdb with MiXCR from the RACE reads. This table has a few hundred thousand distinct CDR3 sequences, nearly 6.5% appearing once. Notes on the study in general: Controls formed significantly fewer large CDR3 similarity clusters than expanded TCRs did.

Time point here: patch test 2, 6 weeks after DPC sensitization. Sample treatment: therapeutic diphenylcyclopropenone sensitization with weekly scalp DPC. The germline V and J ends were trimmed by 0 bases and 1 base, with 15 bases remaining between them. The CDR3 has 16 amino acids. CDR1 DFQATT and CDR2 SNEGSKA come from the germline V gene (reference sequence). This chain joins TRBV20-1 and TRBJ1-1; D gene ambiguous. The receptor was isolated from a young woman with alopecia areata. Some clones in this sample may be carry-over from other donors' samples. The sample consisted of whole blood, taken in connection with sensitization to the hapten diphenylcyclopropenone (DPC). CDR3 amino acids: CSAREIVPSSNTEAFF. The CDR3 region has the DNA TGCAGTGCTAGAGAGATCGTACCCTCATCGAACACTGAAGCTTTCTTT.